This TCR beta chain was retrieved from a study of T cell changes during pregnancy in multiple sclerosis. Generated by immunoSEQ multiplex PCR, the TCRdb table keeps only in-frame clones and is missing some. The top ten clones hold approximately 1% of a sample with nearly 45,000 clones, around 96% of them seen once. The CDR3 loop spans 17 amino acids. Germline CDR1 and CDR2: LGHNA and YNFKEQ. Trimming took 4 bases from V and 4 from J; bases not matched to a gene: 8. The clonotype comes from a female donor with multiple sclerosis, enrolled in a pregnancy study. The chain uses TRBV4-2 and TRBJ2-2; TRBD2 matches 11 bases. The starting material was peripheral blood, obtained in the second trimester of pregnancy. The CDR3 sequence is CASSPAYSGRGTGELFF. The CDR3 DNA follows: TGTGCCAGCAGCCCAGCCTATAGCGGGAGGGGCACCGGGGAGCTGTTTTTT.